This passage covers 14 T cell receptor beta chains from one sample sequenced in a study of T cell responses to AZD1222 COVID-19 vaccine. Data came from immunoSEQ multiplex PCR; TCRdb stores just in-frame clones and leaves some out. This sample has about 45,000 clones, with over 70% found just once. The specimen was peripheral blood, collected 28 days after the second AZD1222 dose. The receptors stem from an adult who received the AZD1222 COVID-19 vaccine.

The chain employs TRBV7-9 and TRBJ1-1; 7 bases fit TRBD1. The CDR3 covers 15 residues. Unmatched junction bases numbered 5, after V lost 0 bases and J lost 4 bases. CDR1 is SEHNR and CDR2 is FQNEAQ in the germline V gene (reference sequence). CDR3 loop: CASSLAAGGITEAFF. The DNA of the CDR3 is TGTGCCAGCAGCTTAGCGGCAGGGGGGATCACTGAAGCTTTCTTT.

V usage is TRBV23-1 and J usage is TRBJ1-6; D is ambiguous. TRBV23-1 is placed among ORFs of uncertain function. CDR3 size: 15 residues. Trimming left V 8 bases short and J 0 bases short, with 11 bases between. In nucleotides, the CDR3 is TGCGCCAGCGGGCCTCTTAACTCCTATAATTCACCCCTCCACTTT. This gives the protein CASGPLNSYNSPLHF.

The rearrangement uses TRBV14 and TRBJ2-7, with D perhaps matching TRBD1 (5 bases). Germline CDR1 and CDR2: SGHDN and FVKESK. V lost 0 bases, J lost 9 bases, and 15 bases lay in between. This CDR3 comprises 14 residues. In DNA form, the CDR3 reads TGTGCCAGCAGCCAAGAAGTGGCAGGGTCAGGGCAGTACTTC. It encodes CASSQEVAGSGQYF.

CDR3 nucleotides: TGTGCCAGCAGGTCAGGGTTTTTCGACGAGCAGTACTTC. This translates into CASRSGFFDEQYF. The genes are TRBV28 and TRBJ2-7; TRBD1 might be the D (5 bases). Per germline, CDR1 MDHEN and CDR2 SYDVKM. Deletions cut 6 bases from V and 5 bases from J, with 14 bases between. The CDR3 consists of 13 residues. The complete variable domain, with remaining parts taken from reference TRBV28 and TRBJ2-7, reads DVKVTQSSRYLVKRTGEKVFLECVQDMDHENMFWYRQDPGLGLRLIYFSYDVKMKEKGDIPEGYSVSREKKERFSLILESASTNQTSMYLCASRSGFFDEQYFGPGTRLTVT.

The chain links TRBV9 to TRBJ2-2, with D hard to call. Looked up from germline, CDR1 is SGDLS and CDR2 is YYNGEE. The CDR3 spans 14 residues. V was cut by 0 bases and J by 6 bases, with 9 bases left in between. This chain's CDR3 is CASSVAHGPGELFF. Written as DNA, the CDR3 is TGTGCCAGCAGCGTAGCCCATGGTCCCGGGGAGCTGTTTTTT.

In this sample, this clone turned up once. CDR3 coding DNA: TGTGCCAGCAGCTTAGGTGCGAGCGGGGGATCCCAAGAGACCCAGTACTTC. This gives the protein CASSLGASGGSQETQYF. The chain joins TRBV11-3 to TRBJ2-5; TRBD2 aligns across 8 bases. Germline trimming cut 1 base from V and 1 base from J; bases unmatched to any gene: 8. The CDR3 is made up of 17 amino acids. Per the germline V gene, CDR1 is SGHNT and CDR2 is YENEEA.

The chain has TRBV6-5 and TRBJ1-1; D not resolved. V lost 6 bases and J 8 bases, leaving 13 bases between the germline ends. The germline CDR1 and CDR2 sequences are MNHEY and SVGAGI. The length of the CDR3 is 12 residues. This chain's CDR3 is CASSPYGREAFF. The CDR3 DNA reads TGTGCCAGCAGCCCATACGGGCGAGAAGCTTTCTTT.

The chain's CDR3 is CASSQEVGRRAEAFF. DNA of the CDR3: TGTGCCAGCAGCCAAGAGGTAGGAAGGAGGGCTGAAGCTTTCTTT. V usage is TRBV3-1 (or the pseudogene TRBV3-2) and J usage is TRBJ1-1; D remains ambiguous. The ends were cut back, 0 bases at V and 6 bases at J, with 14 bases in the middle. The CDR3 contains 15 residues. Germline V gives CDR1 LGHDT, CDR2 YNNKEL (reference sequence).

This clone came up a few times. The chain combines TRBV2 with TRBJ1-2; D call uncertain. Germline V gene lookup returns CDR1 SNHLY and CDR2 FYNNEI. The V and J ends lost 5 bases and 8 bases respectively, with 24 bases between them. The CDR3 extends over 16 amino acids. The CDR3 bases are TGTGCCAGCAGTCCTTTCACGATACCAACGTCGATGGGCTACACCTTC. This sequence encodes CASSPFTIPTSMGYTF. Full variable domain (remainder filled in from reference TRBV2 and TRBJ1-2): EPEVTQTPSHQVTQMGQEVILRCVPISNHLYFYWYRQILGQKVEFLVSFYNNEISEKSEIFDDQFSVERPDGSNFTLKIRSTKLEDSAMYFCASSPFTIPTSMGYTFGSGTRLTVV.

This chain links TRBV2 with TRBJ2-7; D possibly corresponds to TRBD2 (6 bases). The germline V and J ends were trimmed by 6 bases and 2 bases, with 20 bases remaining between them. There are 16 residues in the CDR3. The germline gives CDR1 SNHLY, CDR2 FYNNEI. CDR3 bases: TGTGCCAGCAGGTATGGTTCAGTCGCGGGGACCTACGAGCAGTACTTC. Translating gives CASRYGSVAGTYEQYF.

This clone was seen a single time. The chain couples TRBV5-1 to TRBJ2-3; perhaps TRBD2 as D (5 bases). Germline-derived CDR1 and CDR2 are SGHRS and YFSETQ. The CDR3 contains 14 residues. The V end lost 0 bases, the J end lost 3 bases, and 8 bases lay between the germline ends. DNA of the CDR3: TGCGCCAGCAGCTTGGAACTAGGTACAGATACGCAGTATTTT. It codes for CASSLELGTDTQYF.

The J gene is TRBJ2-7, the V gene TRBV9, with 7 bases matching TRBD2. The CDR3 length is 17 residues. The germline V gene has CDR1 SGDLS and CDR2 YYNGEE. V shed 0 bases and J 0 bases; nucleotides not matched to a gene: 9. CDR3 sequence reads: CASSVGGGGGYSYEQYF. The CDR3 DNA reads TGTGCCAGCAGCGTAGGAGGAGGCGGGGGATACTCCTACGAGCAGTACTTC.

The genes are TRBV9 and TRBJ2-1; 8 bases agree with TRBD2. Germline-derived CDR1 and CDR2 are SGDLS and YYNGEE. The CDR3 contains 15 residues. Trimming at V came to 3 bases and at J to 4 bases, leaving 6 bases not matched to a gene. This chain's CDR3 is CASSARLATYNEQFF. CDR3 bases: TGTGCCAGCAGCGCCCGACTAGCGACATACAATGAGCAGTTCTTC.

In the case of this clone: Other DNA sequences in this specimen translate into the identical CDR3. The CDR3 sequence is CASSVEGVGGYTF. The CDR3 DNA reads TGTGCCAGCAGCGTAGAGGGGGTGGGTGGCTACACCTTC. J is TRBJ1-2 and V is TRBV9, with D maybe TRBD1 (6 bases). The CDR3 consists of 13 residues. Germline V gene lookup returns CDR1 SGDLS and CDR2 YYNGEE. The ends were cut back, 0 bases at V and 7 bases at J, with 10 bases in the middle.